This TCR beta chain stems from a study of CD8+CD57+ T cells in acquired aplastic anemia (dated by TCRdb to 2016 to 2019). For the study in its entirety: Extracted DNA from sorted CD4+ and CD8+ cells averaged around 2.9 ug, ranging from about 0.2 to 30 ug. CD8+CD57+ expansion was defined as a frequency above the mean frequency observed in healthy subjects.

Genomic DNA was used as template for profiling of TCR beta VDJ combinations and CDR3 sequences. An Illumina HiSeq 2000 was the platform used for TCR repertoire sequencing. The paper's processing steps were these. TRBV/TRBJ rearrangement plots, CDR3 size and DJ length profiles, and Simpson's diversity index were used to evaluate the repertoires. The immunodominant clone was defined as the most abundant DNA sequence in deep sequencing data. CDR3 amino acid sequences were checked for sharing across subjects and were also compared against the VDJdb database and published repertoires. TCRdb reprocessed the public reads (quality trimming at Q25 with fastp, clone calling with MiXCR) and kept in-frame beta chains. Identical CDR3 proteins give one entry, which carries the most common genes and DNA. For this entry, the V and J calls and clone size follow TCRdb and not the study's own pipeline. This sample comprises 150,000 to 200,000 distinct CDR3 sequences, under 50% of them detected only once. Of the sample, roughly 1.8% is held by the ten largest clones.

There are a few counts of this clonotype. It lacks a known antigen. A clone one base away is much larger, so this may be a read error. Patients chosen for sequencing had shown expansion of CD8+CD57+ cells by flow cytometry. Every patient had severe acquired aplastic anemia, diagnosed using the International Study of Aplastic Anemia and Agranulocytosis and Camitta criteria. At the time blood was sampled, none of the patients had received any therapy. In the study, sorted CD4+ and CD8+ blood T cells from patients with severe aplastic anemia and from healthy subjects underwent deep sequencing of TCR repertoires. In the USA, patient enrollment took place under clinicaltrials.gov protocols 00001620, 01623167, 00001397, 00071045, 00081523 and 00961064. Ficoll-Paque density gradient centrifugation was used to isolate peripheral blood mononuclear cells. Before DNA extraction, CD4+ and CD8+ T cells were sorted with FACS or magnetic beads.

The paper's findings and limits, for the study overall: Around 30 CD8+ CDR3 sequences were found to be shared between patients and controls, but these sequences appeared to be highly expressed in patients and within the immunodominant clones of the patients. Between patients and healthy controls, no significant difference in CD8+ Simpson's diversity was found (P=0.060).

The CDR3 goes from the cysteine to the phenylalanine over 15 residues. This entry keeps only the CDR3 DNA: 45 bases, framed from base 1. This sequence was found in a human donor with aplastic anemia. The rearranged segments are TRBV12-3 or TRBV12-4 and TRBJ2-3; TRBD1 matches 9 bases in the middle. The sample was sorted CD4+, CD8+, or CD8+CD57+ T cells (not recorded which) from PBMCs. The DNA sequence follows: TGTACCAGCAGGAGGGACAGGGAGGAGTCAGATACGCAGTATTTT. This encodes CTSRRDREESDTQYF.